The source of this TCR beta chain is a study of T cell repertoires in cytomegalovirus infection. On the study more broadly: The authors relied on CMV epitopes, both recently identified HLA-C-restricted and well-studied HLA-B-restricted. Public TCR beta signatures were indicative of both CMV infection and a matching HLA type.

On this clonotype itself: What it binds is unknown.

TCRdb recomputed calls from the reads with MiXCR, one row per CDR3 protein. The sample shows 700,000 to 950,000 distinct CDR3 sequences, 32% of them seen only once. CDR1 and CDR2 from the germline V gene are LNHDA and SQIVND (reference sequence). This CDR3 has 15 amino acids. V lost 5 bases to trimming and J lost 0 bases, with 14 bases between them. Study results and limitations: Ex vivo, HLA-C-restricted CMV-specific TCR beta clonotypes prevailed over the rest of the response. CMV carriers having the relevant HLA were flagged by cumulative public TCR beta family frequency.

The TCR comes from a human donor in good health (CMV status not recorded). Some clones in this sample may be carry-over from other donors' samples. Sequenced here: cultured CD8+ T cells from PBMCs, sampled from culture after CMV antigen stimulation. This chain uses TRBV19 with TRBJ2-7; perhaps D is TRBD1 or TRBD2 (5 bases each). The CDR3 DNA is TGTGCCAGTAGTCTCGGGACGGGGAGCTCCTACGAGCAGTACTTC. Amino acids: CASSLGTGSSYEQYF.